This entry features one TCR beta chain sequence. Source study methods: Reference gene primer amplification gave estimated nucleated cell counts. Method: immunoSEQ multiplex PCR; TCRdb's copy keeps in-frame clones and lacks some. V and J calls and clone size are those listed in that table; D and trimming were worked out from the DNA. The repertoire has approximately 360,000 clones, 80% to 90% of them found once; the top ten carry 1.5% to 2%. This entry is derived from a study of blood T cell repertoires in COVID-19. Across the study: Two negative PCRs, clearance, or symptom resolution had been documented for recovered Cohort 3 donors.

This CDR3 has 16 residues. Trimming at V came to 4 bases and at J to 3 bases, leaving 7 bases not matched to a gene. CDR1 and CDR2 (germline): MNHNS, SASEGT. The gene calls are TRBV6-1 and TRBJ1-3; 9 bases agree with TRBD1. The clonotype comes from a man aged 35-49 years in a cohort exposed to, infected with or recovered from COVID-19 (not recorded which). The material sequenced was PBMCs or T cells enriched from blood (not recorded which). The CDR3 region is CASSATGQGFGNTIYF. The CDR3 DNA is TGTGCCAGCAGTGCTACGGGACAGGGATTTGGAAACACCATATATTTT.